A single sample gave rise to the 7 T cell receptor beta chains below, sequenced in a study of blood T cells in healthy people across ages (dated by TCRdb to the mid-2010s). To prepare the library, 5' RACE was applied. This sample was sequenced with an Illumina HiSeq 2500. A second PCR of about 6 to 11 cycles was performed with a sample-barcoded 5' primer and a J-beta primer mix. The public reads were run again by TCRdb, first through fastp at Q25 and then through MiXCR, and only productive beta chains were kept. Each record represents a unique CDR3 protein, reported with the most common genes and DNA among its rows. The sample table shows 850,000 to 1,000,000 distinct CDR3 sequences, and just over 50% are seen once. The ten largest account for about 21% of the sample. Sample: blood. The receptors were sampled from a woman aged 55-69 years in good health.

This chain joins TRBV28 and TRBJ2-3; no reliable D call. From germline, CDR1 is MDHEN and CDR2 SYDVKM. The CDR3 consists of 13 residues. Trimming pared 10 bases from V and 7 bases from J, leaving 18 bases between. The CDR3: CATEINKGNTQYF. The DNA of the CDR3 is TGTGCCACCGAGATTAATAAGGGAAATACGCAGTATTTT.

In its sample, this clonotype was seen a few times. The chain carries TRBV11-2 and TRBJ2-5; D remains ambiguous. The germline CDR1 and CDR2 sequences are SGHAT and FQNNGV. This CDR3 contains 15 residues. V was clipped by 3 bases and J by 1 base, with 12 bases between them. CDR3 in amino acids: CASSFLAAPQETQYF. CDR3 bases: TGTGCCAGCAGCTTCCTGGCAGCGCCCCAAGAGACCCAGTACTTC.

CDR3 loop: CASTGDRYQETQYF. CDR3 bases: TGTGCCAGCACCGGGGACAGGTACCAAGAGACCCAGTACTTC. V is TRBV7-9 and J is TRBJ2-5; 8 bases match TRBD1. Trimming at V came to 7 bases and at J to 0 bases, leaving 4 bases not matched to a gene. The germline CDR1 and CDR2 sequences are SEHNR and FQNEAQ (reference sequence). This CDR3 region has 14 residues.

The V gene is TRBV28, the J gene TRBJ2-6, with a possible D match to TRBD1 (5 bases). This CDR3 has 17 residues. V was shortened by 10 bases and J by 0 bases, with 19 bases between the two germline ends. Looked up from germline, CDR1 is MDHEN and CDR2 is SYDVKM. DNA of the CDR3: TGTGCCACCTCCTTGTCCAGGGCCCTCTCTGGGGCCAACGTCCTGACTTTC. Translating it yields CATSLSRALSGANVLTF.

V gene TRBV14 combines with J gene TRBJ2-7; a weak D match, TRBD1 (5 bases). This CDR3 has 15 amino acids. V dropped 4 bases and J dropped 5 bases, with 18 bases sitting between them. Germline V gene data show CDR1 as SGHDN and CDR2 as FVKESK. CDR3 nucleotide sequence: TGTGCCAGCAGCCTTGCTTGGGGCTTGGATAACGAGCAGTACTTC. This translates into CASSLAWGLDNEQYF.

V usage is TRBV12-3 or TRBV12-4 and J usage is TRBJ2-7, with D tentatively TRBD2 (5 bases). The V and J ends lost 4 bases and 0 bases respectively, with 16 bases between them. CDR3 length: 16 amino acids. Here the CDR3 DNA reads TGTGCCAGCAGTTACTCCGGCGGGCGTAACTCCTACGAGCAGTACTTC. Translating it yields CASSYSGGRNSYEQYF.

V gene TRBV11-2 combines with J gene TRBJ2-7, with 7 bases aligning to TRBD2. The CDR3 loop spans 14 amino acids. CDR1 and CDR2 (germline): SGHAT, FQNNGV. With 2 bases clipped from V and 4 bases from J, the junction kept 5 bases outside the gene matches. For the CDR3, the DNA is TGTGCCAGCAGCTTACTAGCGGCAGTATACGAGCAGTACTTC. It yields the protein CASSLLAAVYEQYF.